This TCR beta chain originates from a study of shared clonotypes between healthy human individuals. Overall study context: A donor's plate count was three for CD4 naive and three for CD4 memory; CD8 naive had two and CD8 memory one.

This CDR3 has 12 residues. Germline V gives CDR1 ENHRY, CDR2 SYGVKD. The V end was cut by 8 bases, the J end by 5 bases, with 12 bases between. Using immunoSEQ multiplex PCR, the repertoire was profiled, and TCRdb retains in-frame clones only, with some absent. The table has about 580,000 clones, 95% to 98% seen once. Terminally differentiated effector memory CD45RA+ cells were excluded from the naive CD8 cells, which were CD45RO-negative and positively selected for CCR7. Source material: naive CD8+ T cells sorted from blood. This chain joins TRBV10-3 and TRBJ1-1; no firm D call. The TCR sequence derives from a young man in good health. The CDR3, as DNA: TGTGCCATCGGACCGTTAGGGACTGAAGCTTTCTTT. It yields the protein CAIGPLGTEAFF.